This T cell receptor beta chain was identified in a study of molecular identifiers for immune sequencing clone quantification. Trimming removed 1 base at V and 4 bases at J, with 11 bases between. CDR3 length equals 14 residues. From germline, CDR1 is SEHNR and CDR2 FQNEAQ (reference sequence). This clonotype was seen more than once but under ten times. Via MiXCR, TCRdb re-called the PCR reads, giving one row per CDR3 protein. The data show 550,000 to 750,000 distinct CDR3 sequences, about 20% seen once. The sample taken for sequencing was naive CD8+ T cells from blood, with Jurkat cell RNA spiked in. Subset noted: FACS-sorted CD8+CD4-CCR7+CD45RA+ naive T cells. The receptor was derived from a human donor in good health. Some libraries in this study had Jurkat cell RNA spiked in. This sequence joins TRBV7-9 and TRBJ2-7; TRBD1 might be the D (6 bases). CDR3 residues: CASSLGSGEYEQYF. In nucleotides, the CDR3 is TGTGCCAGCAGCTTAGGGTCAGGGGAATACGAGCAGTACTTC.